What follows are 29 T cell receptor beta chains derived from one specimen sequenced in a study of blood T cell repertoires in COVID-19. TCRdb's table, derived via immunoSEQ multiplex PCR, lists solely in-frame clones and lacks some. The sample consists of 200,000 to 250,000 clones, 83% of them appearing once. Sequences were obtained from peripheral blood. Every receptor here comes from a woman younger than 45 with COVID-19, enrolled during active disease.

The rearrangement joins TRBV5-4 to TRBJ2-3, with TRBD2 matching 7 bases. The CDR3 has 15 amino acids. V lost 3 bases and J lost 0; bases outside the gene matches: 4. From germline, CDR1 is SGHNT and CDR2 YYREEE (reference sequence). DNA for the CDR3: TGTGCCAGCAGCTCGCGGGGGTCTAGCACAGATACGCAGTATTTT. Its translation: CASSSRGSSTDTQYF.

The CDR3 sequence: CASTSGNSGNTIYF. In nucleotides, the CDR3 is TGTGCCAGCACAAGTGGCAACTCTGGAAACACCATATATTTT. The genes are TRBV13 and TRBJ1-3; D gene unclear. The CDR3 consists of 14 residues. The V gene lost 7 bases and the J gene lost 0 bases, with 10 bases spanning the gap. The germline gives CDR1 PRHDT, CDR2 FYEKMQ (reference sequence).

There are a few counts of this clone. The sample contains more than one DNA sequence encoding this CDR3. In DNA form, the CDR3 reads TGTGCCAGCAGCGCAGGGGCGCAAGAGACCCAGTACTTC. It specifies CASSAGAQETQYF. The genes are TRBV7-3 and TRBJ2-5, with D possibly TRBD1 on 6 matching bases. The germline CDR1 and CDR2 sequences are SGHTA and FQGTGA. This CDR3 comprises 13 residues. Trimming took 5 bases from V and 2 from J, leaving 9 bases between them.

The V gene is TRBV19, the J gene TRBJ2-2; 8 nucleotides align to TRBD1. CDR1 is LNHDA, CDR2 SQIVND, per germline (reference sequence). This CDR3 is built from 18 residues. V was pared by 4 bases and J by 4 bases, with 14 bases of the junction left unmatched. CDR3 DNA sequence: TGTGCCAGTAGTACCTGGACAGGGTTGGGGGCGAGCACCGGGGAGCTGTTTTTT. This translates into CASSTWTGLGASTGELFF.

J is TRBJ1-5 and V is TRBV5-5, with D unresolved. The CDR3 spans 12 residues. The ends were cut back, 1 base at V and 4 bases at J, with 3 bases in the middle. Germline CDR1 SGHKS, CDR2 YYEKEE (reference sequence). DNA of the CDR3: TGTGCCAGCAGCTTGTCGAATCAGCCCCAGCATTTT. Translation: CASSLSNQPQHF.

The chain links TRBV5-1 to TRBJ1-1, with 8 bases lining up with TRBD1. The CDR3 is made up of 17 amino acids. Germline CDR1 and CDR2: SGHRS and YFSETQ. The J segment lost 2 bases and the V segment lost 0 bases, leaving 9 bases of the junction unmatched. CDR3 protein: CASSLAARDRKNTEAFF. In nucleotides, the CDR3 is TGCGCCAGCAGCTTGGCTGCCCGGGACAGGAAAAACACTGAAGCTTTCTTT.

This clone was recorded a few times. The gene calls are TRBV5-1 and TRBJ1-1; tentatively, D is TRBD1 (5 bases). Germline V gene data show CDR1 as SGHRS and CDR2 as YFSETQ. The CDR3 runs 14 residues. V dropped 0 bases and J dropped 3 bases, with 9 bases sitting between them. CDR3 DNA: TGCGCCAGCAGCTTGGGTGGGGCGGACACTGAAGCTTTCTTT. This gives the protein CASSLGGADTEAFF. The full variable domain, in which reference TRBV5-1 and TRBJ1-1 provide the parts outside the CDR3, is KAGVTQTPRYLIKTRGQQVTLSCSPISGHRSVSWYQQTPGQGLQFLFEYFSETQRNKGNFPGRFSGRQFSNSRSEMNVSTLELGDSALYLCASSLGGADTEAFFGQGTRLTVV.

The chain combines TRBV19 with TRBJ2-1; possibly TRBD1 for D (6 bases). CDR1 is LNHDA, CDR2 SQIVND, per germline (reference sequence). The CDR3 has 15 amino acids. V was pared by 5 bases and J by 0 bases, with 11 bases between. The CDR3 DNA reads as TGTGCCAGTAGTGTGGACAGAAGCTCCTACAATGAGCAGTTCTTC. Amino acid sequence: CASSVDRSSYNEQFF.

V gene TRBV18 combines with J gene TRBJ2-1, with a weak D call TRBD2 (7 bases). Per germline, CDR1 KGHSH and CDR2 LQKENI. The CDR3 runs 15 residues. V was trimmed by 4 bases and J by 2 bases, leaving 12 bases between them. CDR3 in amino acids: CASSRGGGAYNEQFF. The CDR3 nucleotides read TGTGCCAGCTCACGGGGCGGGGGCGCCTACAATGAGCAGTTCTTC.

The J gene is TRBJ2-4, the V gene TRBV5-6; TRBD2 matches at 10 bases. The germline CDR1 and CDR2 sequences are SGHDT and YYEEEE. The CDR3 sequence is 18 residues long. J was trimmed by 1 base and V by 0 bases; bases with no gene match: 7. The CDR3 coding sequence is TGTGCCAGCAGCTTGGGGCTAGCGGGGGTGCTGGCCAAAAACATTCAGTACTTC. It yields the protein CASSLGLAGVLAKNIQYF.

About this clone: The same CDR3 arises from other DNA sequences in this sample as well. This chain joins TRBV5-1 and TRBJ2-5; tentatively, D is TRBD1 (6 bases). V lost 3 bases to trimming and J lost 2 bases, with 8 bases between them. Germline loops: CDR1 SGHRS, CDR2 YFSETQ. This CDR3 has 13 residues. CDR3 amino acids: CASSSGQQETQYF. The CDR3 DNA reads TGCGCCAGCAGCTCCGGACAGCAAGAGACCCAGTACTTC.

This chain uses TRBV29-1 with TRBJ2-5; D perhaps matches TRBD2 (6 bases). V lost 7 bases, J lost 4 bases, and 16 bases lay in between. Germline V CDR1 and CDR2: SQVTM, ANQGSEA. This CDR3 region has 13 residues. CDR3 in DNA: TGCAGCGAGGAGTCTCGGGGAGGAGAGACCCAGTACTTC. Its translation is CSEESRGGETQYF.

This sequence joins TRBV9 and TRBJ2-7; TRBD1 is a possible D gene (5 bases). Germline CDR1 is SGDLS and CDR2 is YYNGEE. V lost 0 bases and J 2 bases, leaving 12 bases between the germline ends. This CDR3 has 15 amino acids. The CDR3 DNA sequence: TGTGCCAGCAGCGTAGACCCTTCGACAGCCTACGAGCAGTACTTC. Amino acid sequence: CASSVDPSTAYEQYF.

V is TRBV28 and J is TRBJ2-7; a weak D match, TRBD2 (6 bases). The germline CDR1 and CDR2 sequences are MDHEN and SYDVKM. With 4 bases removed from V and 1 base from J, the gap between germline ends came to 11 bases. The CDR3 totals 14 residues. The CDR3 protein is CASSSPGRSYEQYF. The CDR3, as DNA: TGTGCCAGCAGTTCCCCAGGGAGGTCCTACGAGCAGTACTTC.

This chain links TRBV2 with TRBJ2-3; the match to TRBD2 covers 11 bases. The length of the CDR3 is 16 residues. V was clipped by 7 bases and J by 6 bases; unmatched bases: 12. The germline gives CDR1 SNHLY, CDR2 FYNNEI. The CDR3 nucleotides are TGTGCCAGCACCCGCGGACTAGCGGGCATGGCGGATACGCAGTATTTT. Its protein product is CASTRGLAGMADTQYF.

The rearrangement uses TRBV6-2 or TRBV6-3 and TRBJ2-5, with 8 bases that match TRBD2. The germline gives CDR1 MNHEY, CDR2 SVGEGT. The trim removed 0 bases at V and 3 bases at J, leaving 6 bases unmatched. This CDR3 comprises 16 residues. This CDR3 is CASSYSVAGTEETQYF. In DNA, the CDR3 is TGTGCCAGCAGTTACTCGGTAGCGGGAACAGAAGAGACCCAGTACTTC.

The chain combines TRBV9 with TRBJ1-6, with TRBD1 as a possible D gene (6 bases). The CDR3 totals 15 residues. In germline, CDR1 is SGDLS, CDR2 YYNGEE. Trimming left V 0 bases short and J 9 bases short, with 13 bases between. CDR3 DNA: TGTGCCAGCAGCGTAGGTGGCAGGGGTAGTTCACCCCTCCACTTT. This codes for CASSVGGRGSSPLHF.

The chain couples TRBV5-4 to TRBJ2-3; perhaps TRBD1 as D (5 bases). Per the germline V gene, CDR1 is SGHNT and CDR2 is YYREEE (reference sequence). The V end lost 3 bases, the J end lost 2 bases, and 10 bases lay between the germline ends. CDR3 length equals 14 residues. The CDR3, as DNA: TGTGCCAGCAGCTCCTCCAGGGCCACAGATACGCAGTATTTT. This translates into CASSSSRATDTQYF.

The CDR3 sequence is CASSRDSGVGETQYF. The CDR3 DNA follows: TGCGCCAGCAGCCGCGACTCCGGGGTAGGGGAGACCCAGTACTTC. This chain connects TRBV4-3 to TRBJ2-5; possible D gene TRBD2, 5 bases. The CDR3 spans 15 residues. V was clipped by 4 bases and J by 5 bases, with 17 bases between them. CDR1 and CDR2 (germline): LGHNA, YSLEER.

This rearrangement joins TRBV3-1 (or the pseudogene TRBV3-2) to TRBJ2-5; 8 nucleotides match TRBD2. The CDR3 loop spans 14 amino acids. Germline V gene lookup returns CDR1 LGHDT and CDR2 YNNKEL (reference sequence). V trimming: 7 bases; J trimming: 5 bases; junction bases outside the gene matches: 9. For the CDR3, the DNA is TGTGCCAGCATCCCCCGGGGGGGGTTGGAGACCCAGTACTTC. It codes for CASIPRGGLETQYF.

This chain joins TRBV10-3 and TRBJ1-6; 8 nucleotides agree with TRBD1. V lost 6 bases and J lost 7; bases outside the gene matches: 8. The CDR3 covers 15 residues. Germline loops: CDR1 ENHRY, CDR2 SYGVKD. The CDR3 here is CAIREGQGKNSPLHF. The CDR3 DNA reads TGTGCCATCAGGGAAGGACAGGGAAAAAATTCACCCCTCCACTTT.

The chain employs TRBV2 and TRBJ2-3, with D maybe TRBD2 (6 bases). Trimming removed 5 bases at V and 2 bases at J, with 11 bases between. Germline CDR1 is SNHLY and CDR2 is FYNNEI. The CDR3 contains 14 residues. The CDR3 bases are TGTGCCAGCAGTTTGGGACTGACCACAGATACGCAGTATTTT. Its protein is CASSLGLTTDTQYF.

V and J are TRBV9 and TRBJ1-2; D remains unclear. Trimming shortened V by 3 bases and J by 5 bases, and 11 bases separated the two germline ends. This CDR3 is built from 13 residues. Per the germline V gene, CDR1 is SGDLS and CDR2 is YYNGEE. CDR3 protein: CASSEAGGYGYTF. The CDR3 DNA reads as TGTGCCAGCAGCGAAGCGGGTGGGTATGGCTACACCTTC.

This sequence joins TRBV18 and TRBJ1-4, with a tentative D call TRBD1 (6 bases). Germline CDR1 KGHSH, CDR2 LQKENI. This CDR3 has 14 amino acids. Trimming took off 7 bases at V and 0 bases at J, with 9 bases between the two ends. The CDR3 protein is CASCYRATNEKLFF. CDR3 sequence (DNA): TGTGCCAGCTGCTACAGGGCAACTAATGAAAAACTGTTTTTT. The variable domain in full, completed from reference TRBV18 and TRBJ1-4, reads NAGVMQNPRHLVRRRGQEARLRCSPMKGHSHVYWYRQLPEEGLKFMVYLQKENIIDESGMPKERFSAEFPKEGPSILRIQQVVRGDSAAYFCASCYRATNEKLFFGSGTQLSVL.

This clone came up a few times. The genes are TRBV4-3 and TRBJ1-1; 10 positions match TRBD1. Germline values: CDR1 LGHNA, CDR2 YSLEER. This CDR3 contains 16 residues. V was pared by 6 bases and J by 1 base, with 8 bases of the junction left unmatched. The CDR3: CASSQDRGGPNTEAFF. The CDR3 bases are TGCGCCAGCAGTCAGGACAGGGGGGGCCCGAACACTGAAGCTTTCTTT.

The genes are TRBV18 and TRBJ2-3, with D perhaps TRBD2 (6 bases). This CDR3 comprises 15 residues. V lost 6 bases to trimming and J lost 5 bases, with 18 bases between them. Germline values: CDR1 KGHSH, CDR2 LQKENI. Here the CDR3 reads CASSPRDGGGDTQYF. As DNA, the CDR3 is TGTGCCAGCTCCCCTCGGGACGGGGGTGGAGATACGCAGTATTTT.

The rearrangement links TRBV28 to TRBJ2-7; TRBD1 matches at 8 bases. J gave up 6 bases and V 3 bases, and 10 bases lay outside the gene matches. CDR1 is MDHEN and CDR2 is SYDVKM in the germline V gene. The length of the CDR3 is 15 residues. This CDR3 reads CASSLFGQGASEQYF. CDR3 in DNA: TGTGCCAGCAGTTTGTTTGGGCAGGGGGCTTCCGAGCAGTACTTC.

V gene TRBV2 combines with J gene TRBJ1-3; weak D call: TRBD1 (6 bases). The CDR3 extends over 16 amino acids. Trimming left V 5 bases short and J 0 bases short, with 14 bases between. Germline-derived CDR1 and CDR2 are SNHLY and FYNNEI. The CDR3 sequence: CASSPMTGLSGNTIYF. The CDR3 DNA sequence: TGTGCCAGCAGTCCCATGACAGGACTCTCTGGAAACACCATATATTTT.

The chain recombines TRBV7-2 with TRBJ1-5; TRBD1 matches at 10 bases. Trimming took 5 bases from V and 5 from J; bases not matched to a gene: 6. The CDR3 loop spans 15 amino acids. In germline, CDR1 is SGHTA, CDR2 FQGNSA. This chain's CDR3 is CASSRDRGSDQPQHF. The CDR3 DNA reads TGTGCCAGCAGCCGGGACAGGGGCTCTGATCAGCCCCAGCATTTT.